This is a list of T cell receptor beta chains from one sample in a study of T-cell reconstitution after alpha-beta-depleted transplantation in children. TCRdb recomputed calls from the PCR reads with MiXCR, one row per CDR3 protein. Of fewer than 1 million distinct CDR3 sequences in the sample, 16% are singletons; the top ten hold roughly 5%. Material: PBMCs, mostly from graft donor cells, obtained 360 days after TCRalphabeta/CD19-depleted stem cell transplant. All receptors come from a male patient younger than 18 who had a stem cell transplant for acute lymphoblastic leukemia, so the T cells may come from the graft donor. CDR3s include the opening cysteine and the closing phenylalanine or tryptophan. A D gene is named only where the DNA matches it firmly. Size tells how often a clone was seen (once, few, many) or the class of an expanded clone, and some rows leave it out.

d_call j_call v_call clone_size cdr3_aa cdr3_nt
- TRBJ2-5 TRBV20-1 - CSARVRFSQETQYF TGCAGTGCTAGAGTAAGGTTCAGCCAAGAGACCCAGTACTTC
TRBD2 TRBJ2-1 TRBV5-6 - CASSNVAGGEQFF TGTGCCAGCAGCAACGTAGCGGGCGGTGAGCAGTTCTTC
TRBD2 TRBJ2-2 TRBV29-1 few CSVEKEREVVTGELFF TGCAGCGTTGAAAAGGAGCGGGAGGTGGTCACCGGGGAGCTGTTTTTT
TRBD2 TRBJ2-3 TRBV5-1 - CASSLGTSGRPSTDTQYF TGCGCCAGCAGCTTGGGGACTAGCGGGAGACCTTCCACAGATACGCAGTATTTT
- TRBJ2-7 TRBV12-3/TRBV12-4 many CASSLRQGGAEQYF TGTGCCAGCAGTTTAAGACAGGGAGGGGCCGAGCAGTACTTC
- TRBJ1-2 TRBV20-1 - CSARGGAVGYGYTF TGCAGTGCCCGAGGAGGGGCAGTTGGCTATGGCTACACCTTC
- TRBJ1-4 TRBV4-1 many CASSQDVLNEKLFF TGCGCCAGCAGCCAAGATGTGCTAAATGAAAAACTGTTTTTT
- TRBJ1-5 TRBV4-2 few CASSQEEYSNQPQHF TGTGCCAGCAGCCAGGAGGAGTATAGCAATCAGCCCCAGCATTTT
- TRBJ1-6 TRBV4-1 - CASSQGVLYPYSPLHF TGCGCCAGCAGCCAAGGGGTGCTTTATCCATATTCACCCCTCCACTTT
- TRBJ1-3 TRBV7-9 - CASSKLTALNINF TGTGCCAGCAGCAAACTGACAGCACTTAACATTAATTTT
TRBD1 TRBJ2-5 TRBV9 - CASSVTPRGTAQETQYF TGTGCCAGCAGCGTAACTCCCCGAGGGACAGCTCAAGAGACCCAGTACTTC
- TRBJ1-1 TRBV7-9 many CASSSHGRIATEAFF TGTGCCAGCAGCTCCCATGGACGCATAGCCACTGAAGCTTTCTTT
- TRBJ2-7 TRBV7-3 few CASSSPSRWEQYF TGTGCCAGCAGCTCCCCATCCCGTTGGGAGCAGTACTTC
TRBD2 TRBJ2-1 TRBV27 few CASSMTSGLSYNEQFF TGTGCCAGCAGTATGACTAGCGGGCTATCATACAATGAGCAGTTCTTC
TRBD1 TRBJ1-5 TRBV4-1 many CASSQGTGSNQPQHF TGCGCCAGCAGCCAAGGGACAGGGAGCAATCAGCCCCAGCATTTT
- TRBJ1-4 TRBV4-1 - CASSPRVQAREKLFF TGCGCCAGCAGCCCAAGAGTCCAGGCGAGGGAAAAACTGTTTTTT